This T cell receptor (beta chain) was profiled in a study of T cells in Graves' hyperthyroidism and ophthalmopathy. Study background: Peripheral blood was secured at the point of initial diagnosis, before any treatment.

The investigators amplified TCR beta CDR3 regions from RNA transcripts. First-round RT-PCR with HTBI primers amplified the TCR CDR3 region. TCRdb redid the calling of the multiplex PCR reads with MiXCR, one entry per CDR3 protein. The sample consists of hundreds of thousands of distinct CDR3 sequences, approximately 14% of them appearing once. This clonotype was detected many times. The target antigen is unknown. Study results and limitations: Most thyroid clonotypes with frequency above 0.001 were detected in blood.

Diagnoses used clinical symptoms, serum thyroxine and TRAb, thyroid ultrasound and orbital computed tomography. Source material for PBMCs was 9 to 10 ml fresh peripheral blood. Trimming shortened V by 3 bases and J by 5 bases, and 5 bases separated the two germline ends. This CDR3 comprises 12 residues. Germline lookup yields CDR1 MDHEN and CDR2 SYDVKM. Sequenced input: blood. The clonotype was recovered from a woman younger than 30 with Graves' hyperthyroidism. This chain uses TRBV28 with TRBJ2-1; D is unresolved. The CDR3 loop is CASSLTHNEQFF. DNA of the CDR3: TGTGCCAGCAGTTTGACGCACAATGAGCAGTTCTTC.